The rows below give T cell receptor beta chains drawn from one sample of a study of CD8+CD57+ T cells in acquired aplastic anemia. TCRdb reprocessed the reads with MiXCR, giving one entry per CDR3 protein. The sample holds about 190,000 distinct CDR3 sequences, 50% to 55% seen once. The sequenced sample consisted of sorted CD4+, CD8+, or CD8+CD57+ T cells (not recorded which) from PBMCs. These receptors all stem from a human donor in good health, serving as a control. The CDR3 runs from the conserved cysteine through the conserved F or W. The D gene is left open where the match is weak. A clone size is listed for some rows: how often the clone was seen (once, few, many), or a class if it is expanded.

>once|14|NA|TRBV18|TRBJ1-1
CASSPYLLNTEAFF
TGTGCCAGCTCACCGTATTTGCTGAACACTGAAGCTTTCTTT
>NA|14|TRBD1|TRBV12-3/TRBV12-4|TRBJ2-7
CASRGGQGIHEQYF
TGTGCCAGCAGGGGGGGACAGGGGATTCACGAGCAGTACTTC
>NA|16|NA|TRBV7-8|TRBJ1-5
CASQGAGDGSNQPQHF
TGTGCCAGCCAAGGGGCGGGGGACGGTAGCAATCAGCCCCAGCATTTT
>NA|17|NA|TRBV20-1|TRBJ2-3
CSARSSLARGLWNTQYF
TGCAGTGCTAGGAGCTCGCTCGCGCGGGGACTGTGGAATACGCAGTATTTT
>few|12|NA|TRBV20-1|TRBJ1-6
CSATGLHSPLHF
TGCAGTGCTACTGGGTTACATTCACCCCTCCACTTT
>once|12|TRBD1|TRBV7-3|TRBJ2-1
CASSLQGDEQFF
TGTGCCAGCAGCTTACAGGGGGATGAGCAGTTCTTC
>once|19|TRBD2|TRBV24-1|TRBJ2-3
CATSARRPGLAGGPDTQYF
TGTGCCACCAGTGCGCGCCGGCCGGGACTAGCGGGGGGGCCAGATACGCAGTATTTT
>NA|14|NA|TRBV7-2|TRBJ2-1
CASSSTRVNNEQFF
TGTGCCAGCAGCTCCACCAGGGTGAACAATGAGCAGTTCTTC
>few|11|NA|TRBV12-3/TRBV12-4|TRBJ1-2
CASRNENFYTF
TGTGCCAGCAGAAACGAAAACTTCTACACCTTC
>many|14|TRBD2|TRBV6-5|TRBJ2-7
CASRLAGGPYEQYF
TGTGCCAGCAGACTAGCGGGGGGACCCTACGAGCAGTACTTC
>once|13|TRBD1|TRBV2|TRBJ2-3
CASRLTGSDTQYF
TGTGCCAGCAGGCTGACAGGGTCAGATACGCAGTATTTT
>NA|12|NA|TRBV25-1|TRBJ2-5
CATTDPPETQYF
TGTGCCACCACGGATCCGCCGGAGACCCAGTACTTC
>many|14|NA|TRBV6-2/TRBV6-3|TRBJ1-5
CASSYEGSNQPQHF
TGTGCCAGCAGTTACGAGGGTAGCAATCAGCCCCAGCATTTT
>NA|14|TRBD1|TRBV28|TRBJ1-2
CASRRTGPLYGYTF
TGTGCCAGCAGAAGGACAGGGCCCTTATATGGCTACACCTTC
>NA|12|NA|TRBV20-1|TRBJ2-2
CSARDFSGELFF
TGCAGTGCTAGAGATTTTAGCGGGGAGCTGTTTTTT
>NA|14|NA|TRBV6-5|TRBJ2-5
CASSRQTVLETQYF
TGTGCCAGCAGCCGCCAGACGGTCTTGGAGACCCAGTACTTC
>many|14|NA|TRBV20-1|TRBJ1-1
CSASEARGNTEAFF
TGCAGTGCTAGCGAAGCGCGGGGGAACACTGAAGCTTTCTTT
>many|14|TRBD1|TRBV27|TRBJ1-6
CASSSGQGVSPLHF
TGTGCCAGCAGTTCGGGACAGGGCGTCTCACCCCTCCACTTT
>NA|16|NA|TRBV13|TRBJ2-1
CASSLFPDTGVNEQFF
TGTGCCAGCAGCTTATTCCCGGACACGGGGGTTAATGAGCAGTTCTTC
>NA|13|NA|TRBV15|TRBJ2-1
CATSRDNHNEQFF
TGTGCCACCAGCAGAGACAACCACAATGAGCAGTTCTTC
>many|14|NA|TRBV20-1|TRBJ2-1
CSARAGGPYNEQFF
TGCAGTGCTAGAGCCGGGGGGCCCTACAATGAGCAGTTCTTC
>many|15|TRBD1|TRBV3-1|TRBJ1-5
CASSPGTAENQPQHF
TGTGCCAGCAGCCCCGGGACAGCCGAGAATCAGCCCCAGCATTTT
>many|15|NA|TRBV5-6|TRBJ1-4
CASSLTSTGYEKLFF
TGTGCCAGCAGCTTGACGTCAACAGGTTATGAAAAACTGTTTTTT
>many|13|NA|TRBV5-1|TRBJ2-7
CASSSGVAYEQYF
TGCGCCAGCAGCTCAGGGGTAGCCTACGAGCAGTACTTC
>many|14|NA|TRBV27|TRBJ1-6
CASSQGHMRSPLHF
TGTGCCAGCAGCCAGGGACATATGCGGTCACCCCTCCACTTT
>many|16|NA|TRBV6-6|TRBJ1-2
CASSYRTGRGPSGYTF
TGTGCCAGCAGTTACAGGACCGGCAGGGGCCCCTCTGGCTACACCTTC
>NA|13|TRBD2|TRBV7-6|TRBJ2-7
CASSLGGGNEQYF
TGTGCCAGCAGCTTGGGGGGGGGGAACGAGCAGTACTTC
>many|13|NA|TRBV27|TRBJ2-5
CASSLFPQETQYF
TGTGCCAGCAGTTTATTCCCCCAAGAGACCCAGTACTTC
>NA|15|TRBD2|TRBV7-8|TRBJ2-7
CASSLVRGGDNEQYF
TGTGCCAGCAGCTTAGTTCGGGGGGGGGATAACGAGCAGTACTTC
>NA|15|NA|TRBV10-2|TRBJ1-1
CASSWAATMNTEAFF
TGCGCCAGCAGTTGGGCGGCCACCATGAACACTGAAGCTTTCTTT
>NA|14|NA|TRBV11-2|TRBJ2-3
CASSLALAGLSQYF
TGTGCCAGCAGCTTAGCGCTCGCGGGGTTATCGCAGTATTTT
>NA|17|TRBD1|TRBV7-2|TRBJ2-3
CASSLVGQGAGTDTQYF
TGTGCCAGCAGCTTGGTGGGACAGGGGGCTGGCACAGATACGCAGTATTTT
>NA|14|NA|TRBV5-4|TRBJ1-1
CASRGHPSNTEAFF
TGTGCCAGCAGAGGACACCCATCGAACACTGAAGCTTTCTTT
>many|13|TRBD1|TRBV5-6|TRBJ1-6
CASRTGEYSPLHF
TGTGCCAGCAGGACAGGGGAGTATTCACCCCTCCACTTT
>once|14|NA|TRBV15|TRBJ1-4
CATSRDRANEKLFF
TGTGCCACCAGCAGAGACAGGGCTAATGAAAAACTGTTTTTT
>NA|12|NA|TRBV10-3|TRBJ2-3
CAISESQDTQYF
TGTGCCATCAGTGAAAGCCAGGATACGCAGTATTTT
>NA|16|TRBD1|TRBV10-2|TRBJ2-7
CASNAGTGVGSYEQYF
TGCGCCAGCAACGCCGGGACAGGGGTGGGCTCCTACGAGCAGTACTTC
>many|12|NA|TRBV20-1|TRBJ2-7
CSARDRTYEQYF
TGCAGTGCAAGGGACCGTACCTACGAGCAGTACTTC
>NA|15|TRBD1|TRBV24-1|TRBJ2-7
CATSDPTGGSYEQYF
TGTGCCACCAGTGACCCTACAGGGGGCTCCTACGAGCAGTACTTC
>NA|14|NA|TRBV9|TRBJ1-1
CASSVDGPNTEAFF
TGTGCCAGCAGCGTAGATGGTCCGAACACTGAAGCTTTCTTT
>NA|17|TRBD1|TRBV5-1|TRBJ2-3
CASSLTGGTKTGDTQYF
TGCGCCAGCAGCCTAACAGGGGGCACAAAAACAGGAGATACGCAGTATTTT
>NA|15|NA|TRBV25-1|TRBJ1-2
CASSLSVGAHYGYTF
TGTGCCAGCAGTTTATCAGTAGGGGCCCACTATGGCTACACCTTC
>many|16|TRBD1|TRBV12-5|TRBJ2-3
CASGLVLGQGSDTQYF
TGTGCTAGTGGTTTGGTACTGGGACAGGGGAGCGATACGCAGTATTTT
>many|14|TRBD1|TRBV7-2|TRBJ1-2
CASRPRDRLYGYTF
TGTGCCAGCAGACCTAGGGACAGACTGTATGGCTACACCTTC
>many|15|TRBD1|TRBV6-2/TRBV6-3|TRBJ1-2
CASSLTGQGYNGYTF
TGTGCCAGCAGTCTTACGGGACAGGGGTATAATGGCTACACCTTC
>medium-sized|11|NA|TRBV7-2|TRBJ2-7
CASSSYYEQYF
TGTGCCAGCAGCTCCTACTACGAGCAGTACTTC
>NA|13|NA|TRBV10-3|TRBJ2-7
CAIQRGAGYEQYF
TGTGCCATCCAACGGGGGGCGGGGTACGAGCAGTACTTC
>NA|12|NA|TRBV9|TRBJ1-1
CASGGLNTEAFF
TGTGCCAGCGGTGGGTTGAACACTGAAGCTTTCTTT
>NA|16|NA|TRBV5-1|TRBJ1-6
CASSAGVSGEGSPLHF
TGCGCCAGCTCGGCGGGGGTCTCTGGGGAAGGCTCACCCCTCCACTTT
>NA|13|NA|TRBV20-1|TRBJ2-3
CSAPEEVVDTQYF
TGCAGTGCGCCCGAGGAGGTGGTAGATACGCAGTATTTT
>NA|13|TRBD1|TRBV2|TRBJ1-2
CASSSGQVVGYTF
TGTGCCAGCAGTTCCGGACAGGTCGTAGGCTACACCTTC